Listed below are T cell receptor beta chains from one sample, sequenced in a study of blood T cell repertoires in COVID-19. Data came from immunoSEQ multiplex PCR; TCRdb stores just in-frame clones and leaves some out. The table records about 200,000 clones, nearly 90% of them present only once. The sample consisted of PBMCs or T cells enriched from blood (not recorded which). Receptors originate from a woman in her 30s with acute COVID-19. Each CDR3 is given with its conserved first and last residue. Fields, in order: clone size, V gene, J gene, D gene, CDR3 protein, CDR3 DNA. D genes are given only for firm matches. Expanded clones are given a class, and other clones once, few, many or no size at all.

.	TRBV2	TRBJ1-4	TRBD1	CASSNNRGPNEKLFF	TGTGCCAGCAGTAACAACAGGGGGCCTAATGAAAAACTGTTTTTT
.	TRBV10-2	TRBJ1-6	.	CASSQGKGPYNSPLHF	TGCGCCAGCAGCCAGGGGAAAGGGCCCTATAATTCACCCCTCCACTTT
.	TRBV9	TRBJ2-1	TRBD2	CASSPPAGGLYNEQFF	TGTGCCAGCAGCCCGCCGGCGGGGGGGCTCTACAATGAGCAGTTCTTC
.	TRBV29-1	TRBJ1-1	.	CSVESSQGDTEAFF	TGCAGCGTTGAGTCCTCACAGGGTGACACTGAAGCTTTCTTT
.	TRBV28	TRBJ2-5	TRBD2	CASSWVRTSGGALETQYF	TGTGCCAGCAGCTGGGTTCGGACTAGCGGGGGGGCATTAGAGACCCAGTACTTC
.	TRBV5-4	TRBJ2-7	TRBD2	CASSLGGGSYEQYF	TGTGCCAGCAGCTTGGGGGGGGGCTCCTACGAGCAGTACTTC
.	TRBV3-1/TRBV3-2	TRBJ2-2	TRBD1	CASSQGDRGNTGELFF	TGTGCCAGCAGCCAAGGAGACAGGGGAAACACCGGGGAGCTGTTTTTT
.	TRBV4-1	TRBJ1-6	.	CASSQDGRSPLHF	TGCGCCAGCAGCCAAGATGGGAGGTCGCCCCTCCACTTT
.	TRBV3-1/TRBV3-2	TRBJ2-3	TRBD2	CASSQGLAGGTSTDTQYF	TGTGCCAGCAGCCAAGGACTAGCGGGGGGAACTAGCACAGATACGCAGTATTTT
.	TRBV6-5	TRBJ1-5	.	CASTVSNQPQHF	TGTGCCAGCACGGTTAGCAATCAGCCCCAGCATTTT
.	TRBV5-1	TRBJ1-3	.	CASSLETGISGNTIYF	TGCGCCAGCAGCTTGGAAACAGGGATCTCTGGAAACACCATATATTTT
once	TRBV4-3	TRBJ1-2	TRBD1	CASSQALLDRANYGYTF	TGCGCCAGCAGCCAAGCACTCCTCGACAGGGCGAACTATGGCTACACCTTC
.	TRBV7-2	TRBJ2-1	.	CASTQGNEQFF	TGTGCCAGCACCCAGGGGAATGAGCAGTTCTTC
.	TRBV23-1	TRBJ2-7	TRBD1	CASSQRSGTGRLEQYF	TGCGCCAGCAGTCAAAGATCCGGGACAGGGAGGCTCGAGCAGTACTTC
.	TRBV28	TRBJ1-1	.	CASGQGLNTEAFF	TGTGCCAGCGGGCAGGGGCTGAACACTGAAGCTTTCTTT
.	TRBV9	TRBJ2-1	.	CASSAGGRWDNEQFF	TGTGCCAGCAGCGCCGGGGGTCGGTGGGACAATGAGCAGTTCTTC
.	TRBV5-1	TRBJ2-5	.	CATPQGREETQYF	TGCGCCACCCCCCAGGGGAGGGAAGAGACCCAGTACTTC
.	TRBV30	TRBJ2-3	.	CAWSVQDTQYF	TGTGCCTGGAGTGTACAAGATACGCAGTATTTT
.	TRBV7-3	TRBJ1-1	TRBD1	CASSLTGTVNTEAFF	TGTGCCAGCAGCTTAACCGGGACAGTGAACACTGAAGCTTTCTTT
.	TRBV14	TRBJ2-3	.	CASSQAYTQYF	TGTGCCAGCAGCCAGGCTTACACGCAGTATTTT
.	TRBV27	TRBJ2-7	TRBD1	CASSLRQGAYEQYF	TGTGCCAGCAGCCTGAGGCAGGGGGCCTACGAGCAGTACTTC
.	TRBV5-6	TRBJ1-3	.	CASSAGTGNTIYF	TGTGCCAGCAGCGCCGGGACAGGAAACACCATATATTTT
.	TRBV19	TRBJ1-5	.	CASSIGGDQPQHF	TGTGCCAGTAGTATAGGAGGCGATCAGCCCCAGCATTTT
.	TRBV30	TRBJ2-7	.	CACLGDFTYEQYF	TGTGCCTGCCTAGGGGACTTTACCTACGAGCAGTACTTC
.	TRBV4-1	TRBJ2-7	.	CASSRLLASGYEQYF	TGCGCCAGCAGCCGGCTCCTCGCCTCAGGCTACGAGCAGTACTTC
.	TRBV15	TRBJ1-5	TRBD1	CATSNWTGRNQPQHF	TGTGCCACCAGCAACTGGACAGGGCGCAATCAGCCCCAGCATTTT
.	TRBV2	TRBJ2-1	TRBD1	CASGQGAFNEQFF	TGTGCCTCCGGACAGGGAGCTTTTAATGAGCAGTTCTTC
.	TRBV14	TRBJ1-2	.	CASSPPEAVDYGYTF	TGTGCCAGCAGCCCCCCAGAGGCTGTAGACTATGGCTACACCTTC
.	TRBV11-2	TRBJ1-2	TRBD1	CASSKGQGASGYTF	TGTGCCAGCAGTAAGGGACAGGGGGCGAGTGGCTACACCTTC
once	TRBV14	TRBJ1-2	.	CASSQVRVRGYTF	TGTGCCAGCAGCCAAGTCAGGGTTCGTGGCTACACCTTC
.	TRBV24-1	TRBJ2-1	TRBD2	CATSDPGLAGGNEQFF	TGTGCCACCAGTGACCCGGGACTAGCGGGGGGAAATGAGCAGTTCTTC